A single sample is the source of the 26 T cell receptor beta chains below, sequenced in a study of OX40 agonist ivuxolimab in advanced cancers. Measured with immunoSEQ multiplex PCR; TCRdb has only the in-frame clones, and not every one. This sample has over 70,000 clones, with 85% to 95% found just once. The input for sequencing was CD4+ or CD8+ T cells sorted from blood, taken in a trial of the OX40 agonist ivuxolimab. The receptor source for this set is an adult with an advanced solid tumor such as melanoma, head and neck, liver or kidney cancer.

In this sample, this clone turned up once. The chain uses TRBV15 and TRBJ1-4, with no clear D. The CDR3 contains 17 residues. Trimming stripped 5 bases from V and 0 bases from J, with 16 bases between. From germline, CDR1 is LNHNV and CDR2 YYDKDF (reference sequence). This CDR3 reads CATSEDILGPTNEKLFF. The CDR3 DNA reads as TGTGCCACCAGCGAGGATATTCTTGGGCCAACTAATGAAAAACTGTTTTTT. The full variable domain, its missing parts supplied by reference TRBV15 and TRBJ1-4, is DAMVIQNPRYQVTQFGKPVTLSCSQTLNHNVMYWYQQKSSQAPKLLFHYYDKDFNNEADTPDNFQSRRPNTSFCFLDIRSPGLGDTAMYLCATSEDILGPTNEKLFFGSGTQLSVL.

This clone appeared a single time. The J gene is TRBJ2-1, the V gene TRBV10-1; no definite D call. Trimming took off 4 bases at V and 6 bases at J, with 7 bases between the two ends. This CDR3 spans 12 amino acids. Per germline, CDR1 WNHNN and CDR2 SYGVQD (reference sequence). This CDR3 reads CASSGDSNEQFF. The DNA for the CDR3 is TGCGCCAGCAGTGGAGACTCCAATGAGCAGTTCTTC.

The chain combines TRBV10-2 with TRBJ1-1; maybe TRBD1 (6 bases). The V end was cut by 4 bases, the J end by 2 bases, with 14 bases between. Germline V gene data show CDR1 as WSHSY and CDR2 as SAAADI. The CDR3 contains 15 residues. The CDR3 nucleotides read TGCGCCAGCAGTGCCTTCACAGGGAGAAACACTGAAGCTTTCTTT. This translates into CASSAFTGRNTEAFF.

This clone was recorded once. The V call is TRBV19, the J call TRBJ1-6; no reliable D call. Germline CDR1 is LNHDA and CDR2 is SQIVND (reference sequence). Trimming removed 5 bases from V and 0 bases from J, with 5 bases in between. This CDR3 has 14 amino acids. The CDR3 DNA is TGTGCCAGTAGTGGAAGCTCCTATAATTCACCCCTCCACTTT. This encodes CASSGSSYNSPLHF.

V usage is TRBV6-5 and J usage is TRBJ1-5; TRBD1 matches 8 bases. The CDR3 is 14 residues long. CDR1 and CDR2 from the germline V gene are MNHEY and SVGAGI. V was pared by 5 bases and J by 4 bases, with 4 bases of the junction left unmatched. CDR3 bases: TGTGCCAGCAGTGCACGACAGGGGAATCAGCCCCAGCATTTT. The encoded protein is CASSARQGNQPQHF.

The chain employs TRBV5-6 and TRBJ2-3; 9 nucleotides align to TRBD1. This CDR3 comprises 16 residues. Trimming cost V 2 bases and J 3 bases; bases outside gene matches: 7. Germline CDR1 reads SGHDT; CDR2 reads YYEEEE. CDR3 amino acids: CASSFWRGQGTDTQYF. For the CDR3, the DNA is TGTGCCAGCAGCTTTTGGCGGGGACAGGGTACAGATACGCAGTATTTT.

The CDR3 spells CASSFSTGSIYGYTF. In DNA form, the CDR3 reads TGTGCCAGCAGCTTTTCTACAGGGTCTATCTATGGCTACACCTTC. This chain connects TRBV7-9 to TRBJ1-2, with a tentative D call TRBD1 (6 bases). The CDR3 has 15 residues. V was trimmed by 3 bases and J by 4 bases, leaving 15 bases between them. Germline V gene sequence: CDR1 SEHNR, CDR2 FQNEAQ (reference sequence).

The chain has TRBV18 and TRBJ1-1, with 11 bases that match TRBD1. J was trimmed by 1 base and V by 3 bases; bases with no gene match: 1. The germline V gene encodes CDR1 KGHSH and CDR2 LQKENI. The CDR3 covers 15 residues. The CDR3 bases are TGTGCCAGCTCACCCGGGACAGGGGGGAACACTGAAGCTTTCTTT. Its translation: CASSPGTGGNTEAFF. Full variable domain (rest looked up from reference TRBV18 and TRBJ1-1): NAGVMQNPRHLVRRRGQEARLRCSPMKGHSHVYWYRQLPEEGLKFMVYLQKENIIDESGMPKERFSAEFPKEGPSILRIQQVVRGDSAAYFCASSPGTGGNTEAFFGQGTRLTVV.

V usage is TRBV7-7 and J usage is TRBJ2-5; TRBD2 matches 9 bases. This CDR3 is 16 amino acids long. Germline V gives CDR1 SSHAT, CDR2 FNYEAQ (reference sequence). V dropped 2 bases and J dropped 1; count of bases not matched to a gene: 5. In nucleotides, the CDR3 is TGTGCCAGCAGCTTAAATGTAGCGGGGGCCCAAGAGACCCAGTACTTC. Translation gives CASSLNVAGAQETQYF.

The rearrangement joins TRBV27 to TRBJ2-7; D may be TRBD2 (6 bases). The V end lost 3 bases, the J end lost 3 bases, and 15 bases lay between the germline ends. The CDR3 has 15 amino acids. Germline-derived CDR1 and CDR2 are MNHEY and SMNVEV (reference sequence). The CDR3: CASSLSGGSRYEQYF. The CDR3 bases are TGTGCCAGCAGTTTGTCCGGGGGTAGTCGCTACGAGCAGTACTTC.

The chain combines TRBV7-9 with TRBJ2-5; D is ambiguous. The CDR3 contains 14 residues. Germline V gene sequence: CDR1 SEHNR, CDR2 FQNEAQ (reference sequence). V dropped 5 bases and J dropped 1 base, with 11 bases sitting between them. CDR3 in amino acids: CASSAAPSQETQYF. The CDR3 DNA reads as TGTGCCAGCAGCGCAGCACCTTCCCAAGAGACCCAGTACTTC. Together with reference TRBV7-9 and TRBJ2-5, the CDR3 gives the full variable domain: DTGVSQNPRHKITKRGQNVTFRCDPISEHNRLYWYRQTLGQGPEFLTYFQNEAQLEKSRLLSDRFSAERPKGSFSTLEIQRTEQGDSAMYLCASSAAPSQETQYFGPGTRLLVL.

J is TRBJ2-3 and V is TRBV5-1; D remains unclear. Trimming left V 0 bases short and J 5 bases short, with 10 bases between. Germline-derived CDR1 and CDR2 are SGHRS and YFSETQ. The CDR3 spans 14 residues. CDR3 residues: CASSLELAEDTQYF. CDR3 DNA sequence: TGCGCCAGCAGCTTGGAGTTAGCAGAAGATACGCAGTATTTT.

The rearrangement joins TRBV5-6 to TRBJ1-1; D is unclear. Deletions cut 2 bases from V and 4 bases from J, with 12 bases between. This CDR3 region has 14 residues. Germline values: CDR1 SGHDT, CDR2 YYEEEE. The CDR3 sequence: CASSFRRVGTEAFF. CDR3 bases: TGTGCCAGCAGCTTCCGAAGGGTGGGCACTGAAGCTTTCTTT.

The rearrangement uses TRBV11-2 and TRBJ2-7; D not certain. CDR1 SGHAT and CDR2 FQNNGV come from the germline V gene. The CDR3 spans 11 residues. V was clipped by 4 bases and J by 1 base, with 2 bases between them. As DNA, the CDR3 is TGTGCCAGCAGCTATTCCTACGAGCAGTACTTC. It encodes CASSYSYEQYF.

The chain is built from TRBV5-1 and TRBJ2-7; the D call may be TRBD1 or TRBD2 (5 bases each). Germline CDR1 SGHRS, CDR2 YFSETQ. The V end lost 3 bases, the J end lost 1 base, and 11 bases lay between the germline ends. This CDR3 comprises 14 residues. CDR3: CASSSPGRSYEQYF. CDR3 nucleotides: TGCGCCAGCAGCTCGCCGGGACGGTCCTACGAGCAGTACTTC.

This chain uses TRBV5-4 with TRBJ1-2, with 7 bases identical to TRBD1. Trimming removed 3 bases from V and 6 bases from J; junction bases left unmatched: 8. The length of the CDR3 is 14 residues. Germline loops: CDR1 SGHNT, CDR2 YYREEE (reference sequence). The CDR3 region has the DNA TGTGCCAGCAGCTCCCTAGGGGGCGCAGATGGCTACACCTTC. Its protein is CASSSLGGADGYTF.

This clone came up once. As DNA, the CDR3 is TGTGCCAGCAGCGTAACGGCGGGAGGGCGAACCTTAGGCGATGAGCAGTTCTTC. It is translated as CASSVTAGGRTLGDEQFF. This sequence joins TRBV9 and TRBJ2-1; TRBD2 matches 9 bases. The germline gives CDR1 SGDLS, CDR2 YYNGEE. After removal of 1 base from V and 8 bases from J, the junction contained 16 bases not matched to a gene. This CDR3 is built from 18 residues.

This rearrangement joins TRBV27 to TRBJ1-5; D not certain. CDR1 MNHEY and CDR2 SMNVEV come from the germline V gene (reference sequence). V lost 5 bases and J lost 4, with 18 bases in between. The CDR3 spans 16 residues. CDR3 in amino acids: CASSPLSRRHNQPQHF. The CDR3 DNA is TGTGCCAGCAGTCCCCTCTCACGGCGACATAATCAGCCCCAGCATTTT.

This clone was counted once. The rearrangement links TRBV9 to TRBJ1-2, with a weak D call TRBD1 (5 bases). This CDR3 region has 15 residues. Trimming shortened V by 5 bases and J by 2 bases, and 16 bases separated the two germline ends. Germline assignment: CDR1 SGDLS and CDR2 YYNGEE. CDR3 DNA: TGTGCCAGCAGAGACCAGGGTGGGGGGAACTATGGCTACACCTTC. It translates to CASRDQGGGNYGYTF.

V and J are TRBV27 and TRBJ2-5, with 9 bases lining up with TRBD1. The CDR3 sequence is 15 residues long. V lost 8 bases, J lost 4 bases, and 11 bases stayed unmatched. Germline V gene sequence: CDR1 MNHEY, CDR2 SMNVEV (reference sequence). The DNA for the CDR3 is TGTGCCAGCCGGATACTAACAGGGGGCGTAGAGACCCAGTACTTC. It encodes CASRILTGGVETQYF.

This chain connects TRBV7-6 to TRBJ2-1; D is ambiguous. Per germline, CDR1 SGHVS and CDR2 FNYEAQ. Trimming stripped 4 bases from V and 7 bases from J, with 2 bases between. This CDR3 contains 10 residues. The CDR3 nucleotides read TGTGCCAGCAGCTGGAATGAGCAGTTCTTC. Translating it yields CASSWNEQFF.

The V gene is TRBV4-1, the J gene TRBJ2-7; no reliable D call. Germline lookup yields CDR1 MGHRA and CDR2 YSYEKL. V gave up 3 bases and J gave up 4 bases, with 22 bases separating them. The CDR3 extends over 17 amino acids. The CDR3 coding sequence is TGCGCCAGCAGCCATATTGGGTTCGGAAGTATGGGATACGAGCAGTACTTC. This encodes CASSHIGFGSMGYEQYF.

The chain has TRBV13 and TRBJ2-6; D uncertain. Germline CDR1 and CDR2: PRHDT and FYEKMQ (reference sequence). Trimming removed 0 bases at V and 1 base at J, with 13 bases between. The CDR3 is 18 amino acids. This CDR3 reads CASSLGQHYFSGANVLTF. The CDR3 coding sequence is TGTGCCAGCAGCTTAGGACAGCACTATTTTTCTGGGGCCAACGTCCTGACTTTC.

The chain uses TRBV28 and TRBJ1-5, with TRBD1 identical over 9 bases. CDR1 and CDR2 (germline): MDHEN, SYDVKM. J lost 1 base, V lost 1 base, and 5 bases had no gene match. CDR3 length: 17 residues. The DNA for the CDR3 is TGTGCCAGCAGTTTATACAGGGGGCTATGGAGCAATCAGCCCCAGCATTTT. Its translation: CASSLYRGLWSNQPQHF.

The rearrangement links TRBV9 to TRBJ1-5; no reliable D call. Germline lookup yields CDR1 SGDLS and CDR2 YYNGEE. This CDR3 comprises 17 residues. Trimming left V 3 bases short and J 4 bases short, with 20 bases between. The CDR3 here is CASSASSSPIPNQPQHF. For the CDR3, the DNA is TGTGCCAGCAGCGCCTCCAGCAGCCCAATCCCTAATCAGCCCCAGCATTTT. Together with reference TRBV9 and TRBJ1-5, the CDR3 gives the full variable domain: DSGVTQTPKHLITATGQRVTLRCSPRSGDLSVYWYQQSLDQGLQFLIQYYNGEERAKGNILERFSAQQFPDLHSELNLSSLELGDSALYFCASSASSSPIPNQPQHFGDGTRLSIL.

As concerns this clone: The junction departs from the called germline gene at one end, perhaps through a read error. The chain carries TRBV4-1 and TRBJ2-7; TRBD1 matches at 7 bases. This CDR3 contains 16 residues. Germline CDR1 reads MGHRA; CDR2 reads YSYEKL. CDR3 sequence (DNA): TGCGCCAGCAGCCAAGATAATGGGACAGTCTCCCACGAGCAGTACTTC. Translation gives CASSQDNGTVSHEQYF.